Listed here is a single T cell receptor (beta chain). This specimen belongs to a study of technical replicates of blood from several donors. The V end was cut by 3 bases, the J end by 7 bases, with 12 bases between. CDR1 KGHSH and CDR2 LQKENI come from the germline V gene. This CDR3 contains 14 residues. The method was immunoSEQ multiplex PCR; TCRdb's version includes in-frame clones alone and lacks a portion of them. The table includes around 80,000 clones, 95% to 98% detected once. This clonotype was sampled from a human donor in good health. The material sequenced was T cells isolated from PBMCs. The chain is built from TRBV18 and TRBJ1-4; possible D gene TRBD1, 5 bases. The CDR3 bases are TGTGCCAGCTCACCCAGACAGCAAGGTGAAAAACTGTTTTTT. Its translation is CASSPRQQGEKLFF. The full variable domain, completed using reference TRBV18 and TRBJ1-4, is NAGVMQNPRHLVRRRGQEARLRCSPMKGHSHVYWYRQLPEEGLKFMVYLQKENIIDESGMPKERFSAEFPKEGPSILRIQQVVRGDSAAYFCASSPRQQGEKLFFGSGTQLSVL.